This T cell receptor beta chain stems from a study of molecular identifiers for immune sequencing clone quantification. V shed 5 bases, J shed 5 bases, and the junction held 11 bases outside the gene matches. The germline gives CDR1 PRHDT, CDR2 FYEKMQ (reference sequence). This CDR3 comprises 15 residues. One entry per CDR3 protein results from TCRdb running MiXCR on the PCR reads. Here the sample spans about 320,000 distinct CDR3 sequences, about a quarter being singletons. In its sample, this clonotype was seen a few times. The chain combines TRBV13 with TRBJ2-5; 7 bases map to TRBD1. The sample was naive CD8+ T cells from blood, with Jurkat cell RNA spiked in. Subset noted: FACS-sorted CD8+CD4-CCR7+CD45RA+ naive T cells. The clonotype comes from a human donor in good health. Some libraries in this study had Jurkat cell RNA spiked in. The CDR3 bases are TGTGCCAGCAGCCCACGAGGCAGGGGGATTGAGACCCAGTACTTC. Its protein product is CASSPRGRGIETQYF.